The 27 T cell receptor beta chains below all came from one sample that was sequenced in a study of neoadjuvant anti-PD-1 for oral cavity cancer. Time point meaning: after neoadjuvant nivolumab, at surgical resection. Clones were read by immunoSEQ multiplex PCR, and TCRdb kept only the in-frame ones, dropping some. Seen here are over 65,000 clones, 80% to 90% observed once, and the top ten hold 2.5% to 3%. This specimen was PBMCs, taken after nivolumab (anti-PD-1) treatment. The receptors derive from a person aged 35-79 years with oral cavity squamous cell carcinoma.

V usage is TRBV25-1 and J usage is TRBJ2-1, with TRBD2 identical over 7 bases. CDR1 is MGHDK and CDR2 is SYGVNS in the germline V gene. V trimming: 1 base; J trimming: 8 bases; junction bases outside the gene matches: 11. CDR3 length equals 16 residues. The CDR3 DNA reads TGTGCCAGCAGTGAATGGGCTAGCGGAGCTAACGATGAGCAGTTCTTC. This translates into CASSEWASGANDEQFF.

The chain links TRBV2 to TRBJ2-3, with D perhaps being TRBD1 or TRBD2 (5 bases each). From germline, CDR1 is SNHLY and CDR2 FYNNEI. Trimming took off 1 base at V and 1 base at J, with 9 bases between the two ends. CDR3 length equals 15 residues. The CDR3 is CASSEVWGRTDTQYF. CDR3 nucleotide sequence: TGTGCCAGCAGTGAAGTGTGGGGACGCACAGATACGCAGTATTTT.

This chain joins TRBV10-2 and TRBJ1-5, with no clear D. Germline CDR1 and CDR2: WSHSY and SAAADI. This CDR3 has 13 amino acids. The V and J ends lost 2 bases and 9 bases respectively, with 11 bases between them. The DNA of the CDR3 is TGCGCCAGCAGTGAGAACGGTCTTTTGCCCCAGCATTTT. Translated, it gives CASSENGLLPQHF.

The chain is built from TRBV30 and TRBJ1-5, with TRBD1 as a possible D gene (6 bases). Trimming cost V 0 bases and J 5 bases, with 8 bases left between them. This CDR3 has 13 amino acids. In germline, CDR1 is GTSNPN, CDR2 SVGIG (reference sequence). The CDR3 sequence is CAWSVQGDQPQHF. The CDR3, as DNA: TGTGCCTGGAGTGTACAGGGCGATCAGCCCCAGCATTTT.

This clone was counted once. The rearrangement uses TRBV7-9 and TRBJ2-1; D ambiguous. Trimming removed 2 bases at V and 0 bases at J, with 8 bases between. CDR1 SEHNR and CDR2 FQNEAQ come from the germline V gene (reference sequence). The CDR3 is 15 amino acids. CDR3 coding DNA: TGTGCCAGCAGCTTAAGCGATAGCTCCTACAATGAGCAGTTCTTC. Translated: CASSLSDSSYNEQFF.

The sample holds one count of this clone. This rearrangement joins TRBV7-9 to TRBJ1-1; no clear D. This CDR3 has 15 amino acids. With 11 bases removed from V and 0 bases from J, the gap between germline ends came to 19 bases. Germline CDR1 SEHNR, CDR2 FQNEAQ (reference sequence). CDR3 residues: CAAFFPRRLNTEAFF. The CDR3, as DNA: TGTGCCGCATTTTTCCCCAGGAGACTGAACACTGAAGCTTTCTTT. The variable domain in full, with the rest retrieved from reference TRBV7-9 and TRBJ1-1, is DTGVSQNPRHKITKRGQNVTFRCDPISEHNRLYWYRQTLGQGPEFLTYFQNEAQLEKSRLLSDRFSAERPKGSFSTLEIQRTEQGDSAMYLCAAFFPRRLNTEAFFGQGTRLTVV.

The chain carries TRBV7-3 and TRBJ2-3, with a possible D match to TRBD2 (6 bases). The CDR3 consists of 14 residues. Germline V gives CDR1 SGHTA, CDR2 FQGTGA. V lost 4 bases and J 4 bases, leaving 12 bases between the germline ends. The CDR3 DNA reads as TGTGCCAGCAGCTCGACTAGTTTCGCAGATACGCAGTATTTT. This sequence encodes CASSSTSFADTQYF.

The chain combines TRBV5-4 with TRBJ1-2; no clear D gene. Germline CDR1 and CDR2: SGHNT and YYREEE (reference sequence). Deletions cut 2 bases from V and 8 bases from J, with 13 bases between. The CDR3 extends over 13 amino acids. The CDR3 region is CASSFLPLGGYTF. CDR3 in DNA: TGTGCCAGCAGCTTCCTCCCGCTCGGGGGCTACACCTTC.

This CDR3 reads CASSEGAARGFF. The CDR3 bases are TGCGCCAGCAGTGAGGGGGCAGCTCGGGGGTTCTTC. The chain employs TRBV10-2 and TRBJ2-1; D may correspond to TRBD1 or TRBD2 (5 bases each). Germline assignment: CDR1 WSHSY and CDR2 SAAADI. The V end lost 2 bases, the J end lost 15 bases, and 14 bases lay between the germline ends. CDR3 size: 12 residues.

This chain links TRBV18 with TRBJ2-3; weak D call: TRBD2 (6 bases). In germline, CDR1 is KGHSH, CDR2 LQKENI. The V gene lost 3 bases and the J gene lost 2 bases, with 15 bases spanning the gap. The CDR3 is 16 amino acids. The CDR3 region is CASSPLGSGDTDTQYF. The CDR3 DNA is TGTGCCAGCTCACCCCTGGGTAGCGGAGACACAGATACGCAGTATTTT.

The chain couples TRBV10-3 to TRBJ1-1; maybe TRBD1 (5 bases). Trimming cost V 6 bases and J 1 base, with 18 bases left between them. CDR1 is ENHRY and CDR2 is SYGVKD in the germline V gene. The length of the CDR3 is 16 residues. CDR3 residues: CAIRARAWQPNTEAFF. The CDR3 DNA follows: TGTGCCATCAGAGCCAGGGCCTGGCAACCGAACACTGAAGCTTTCTTT.

The chain uses TRBV13 and TRBJ1-1; D is ambiguous. Germline V gives CDR1 PRHDT, CDR2 FYEKMQ (reference sequence). V shed 1 base and J shed 10 bases, with 7 bases lying between them. CDR3 size: 11 residues. The CDR3 spells CASSLDRGAFF. DNA for the CDR3: TGTGCCAGCAGCTTAGACAGAGGAGCTTTCTTT.

This clone was detected only a few times. CDR3 nucleotides: TGTGCCAGCAGTCCCGGGCACCACTATGGCTACACCTTC. This encodes CASSPGHHYGYTF. The chain recombines TRBV28 with TRBJ1-2; D ambiguous. The CDR3 length is 13 residues. The germline V gene has CDR1 MDHEN and CDR2 SYDVKM. V was pared by 5 bases and J by 3 bases, with 10 bases between.

The chain has TRBV7-8 and TRBJ2-1; D may be TRBD2 (5 bases). The CDR3 length is 15 residues. V lost 2 bases to trimming and J lost 3 bases, with 11 bases between them. CDR1 is SGHVS and CDR2 is FQNEAQ in the germline V gene. CDR3 in DNA: TGTGCCAGCAGCTTAAGGCTAGCAGTCTACAATGAGCAGTTCTTC. Translated, it gives CASSLRLAVYNEQFF. Complete variable domain (other parts from reference TRBV7-8 and TRBJ2-1): GAGVSQSPRYKVAKRGQDVALRCDPISGHVSLFWYQQALGQGPEFLTYFQNEAQLDKSGLPSDRFFAERPEGSVSTLKIQRTQQEDSAVYLCASSLRLAVYNEQFFGPGTRLTVL.

The CDR3 nucleotides read TGTGCCAGCAGTTTAGGCACACTCTCTGGGGCCAACGTCCTGACTTTC. It translates to CASSLGTLSGANVLTF. The V call is TRBV27, the J call TRBJ2-6; D ambiguous. The V gene lost 2 bases and the J gene lost 0 bases, with 8 bases spanning the gap. The CDR3 spans 16 residues. Germline CDR1 and CDR2: MNHEY and SMNVEV (reference sequence).

The CDR3 DNA reads TGTGCCATCAGTGAAGTGGCAGGAATGAACACTGAAGCTTTCTTT. Amino acid sequence: CAISEVAGMNTEAFF. The rearrangement links TRBV10-3 to TRBJ1-1, with D unresolved. Trimming took off 3 bases at V and 0 bases at J, with 11 bases between the two ends. The CDR3 runs to 15 residues. Germline-derived CDR1 and CDR2 are ENHRY and SYGVKD.

In its sample, this clone was seen once. V gene TRBV18 combines with J gene TRBJ2-1; the D gene is possibly TRBD2 (5 bases). V shed 4 bases and J shed 10 bases, with 20 bases lying between them. Germline CDR1 and CDR2: KGHSH and LQKENI. The CDR3 length is 15 residues. The CDR3 region is CASSRSGPLQSEQFF. The CDR3 DNA sequence: TGTGCCAGCTCACGGAGCGGCCCCCTACAATCCGAGCAGTTCTTC.

This sequence joins TRBV7-2 and TRBJ1-5; D may be TRBD1 (6 bases). Germline V CDR1 and CDR2: SGHTA, FQGNSA. V was trimmed by 5 bases and J by 5 bases, leaving 13 bases between them. The CDR3 consists of 14 residues. DNA of the CDR3: TGTGCCAGCAGCCCCTACAGGGACGATCAGCCCCAGCATTTT. Translated: CASSPYRDDQPQHF. Supplemented by reference TRBV7-2 and TRBJ1-5, the full variable domain reads GAGVSQSPSNKVTEKGKDVELRCDPISGHTALYWYRQSLGQGLEFLIYFQGNSAPDKSGLPSDRFSAERTGGSVSTLTIQRTQQEDSAVYLCASSPYRDDQPQHFGDGTRLSIL.

This clone was seen a few times. J is TRBJ2-7 and V is TRBV29-1; TRBD1 matches at 8 bases. Germline-derived CDR1 and CDR2 are SQVTM and ANQGSEA. V dropped 3 bases and J dropped 6; count of bases not matched to a gene: 16. The CDR3 runs 16 residues. The CDR3 sequence is CSVEECFGQGRFEQYF. CDR3 sequence (DNA): TGCAGCGTTGAGGAGTGTTTTGGACAGGGACGGTTCGAGCAGTACTTC.

This clone was found once. The V and J genes are TRBV27 and TRBJ2-7, with 8 bases matching TRBD2. Germline V CDR1 and CDR2: MNHEY, SMNVEV (reference sequence). The V and J ends lost 3 bases and 2 bases, in that order; junction bases with no gene match: 6. The CDR3 has 15 residues. The CDR3 protein is CASSFSGTAPYEQYF. CDR3 nucleotides: TGTGCCAGCAGTTTTAGCGGGACGGCACCCTACGAGCAGTACTTC.

The rearrangement links TRBV4-1 to TRBJ1-2, with a tentative D call TRBD1 (5 bases). The CDR3 extends over 20 amino acids. V was pared by 3 bases and J by 2 bases, with 28 bases between. Germline assignment: CDR1 MGHRA and CDR2 YSYEKL. The CDR3, as DNA: TGCGCCAGCAGCCACTCCGTCCTGGCGGCAGGGTATAAGGCCAACTATGGCTACACCTTC. Translation gives CASSHSVLAAGYKANYGYTF.

The genes are TRBV15 and TRBJ1-1, with unresolved D. V dropped 1 base and J dropped 5 bases, with 5 bases sitting between them. The CDR3 runs to 12 residues. The germline gives CDR1 LNHNV, CDR2 YYDKDF (reference sequence). In nucleotides, the CDR3 is TGTGCCACCAGCAGAGGGGAGACTGAAGCTTTCTTT. Amino acids: CATSRGETEAFF.

V gene TRBV5-1 combines with J gene TRBJ2-1, with 10 positions matching TRBD2. Per the germline V gene, CDR1 is SGHRS and CDR2 is YFSETQ. The CDR3 covers 16 residues. Unmatched junction bases numbered 9, after V lost 0 bases and J lost 9 bases. The CDR3 coding sequence is TGCGCCAGCAGCTTGGGTGGAGCGGGGGGGCCACGTGAGCAGTTCTTC. Translated, it gives CASSLGGAGGPREQFF.

The chain couples TRBV2 to TRBJ2-5, with D possibly matching TRBD1 (6 bases). Germline V CDR1 and CDR2: SNHLY, FYNNEI. The CDR3 extends over 14 amino acids. V lost 6 bases to trimming and J lost 14 bases, with 25 bases between them. As DNA, the CDR3 is TGTGCCAGCAGCCCTTTCCAACAGGGCGGAAGGCTCTACTTC. Translating it yields CASSPFQQGGRLYF.

CDR3 sequence reads: CAISESRAQGQPQHF. CDR3 coding DNA: TGTGCCATCAGTGAGTCGAGGGCACAGGGTCAGCCCCAGCATTTT. The chain uses TRBV10-3 and TRBJ1-5, with D maybe TRBD1 (6 bases). CDR1 is ENHRY, CDR2 SYGVKD, per germline. This CDR3 has 15 residues. The germline V and J ends were trimmed by 0 bases and 6 bases, with 12 bases remaining between them.

By proportion, this clone is medium-sized. The J gene is TRBJ1-2, the V gene TRBV2; 7 positions agree with TRBD1. Germline CDR1 SNHLY, CDR2 FYNNEI. CDR3 length: 15 amino acids. The junction had 3 bases not matched to a gene; V was cut back by 1 base and J by 1 base. This CDR3 reads CASSEGTGNNYGYTF. As DNA, the CDR3 is TGTGCCAGCAGTGAAGGGACAGGAAATAACTATGGCTACACCTTC.

The table lists this clone with a few counts. CDR3 nucleotides: TGTGCCAGCGGGGGACAGGGAATGAACACTGAAGCTTTCTTT. This translates into CASGGQGMNTEAFF. This chain uses TRBV5-4 with TRBJ1-1, with 9 bases matching TRBD1. The CDR3 length is 14 residues. The germline V gene encodes CDR1 SGHNT and CDR2 YYREEE (reference sequence). The V segment lost 7 bases and the J segment 0 bases; nucleotides outside the gene matches: 4.